The clone carrying this TCR beta chain was counted many times. Its antigen is not known. It was RNA transcripts that yielded the amplified TCR beta CDR3 regions. The primer set for the first-round RT-PCR of the TCR CDR3 was HTBI. TCRdb reprocessed the multiplex PCR reads via MiXCR and lists one record per CDR3 protein. In the table there are some 510,000 distinct CDR3 sequences, around 46% of which are singletons. Recently diagnosed hyperthyroidism of less than 2 months' duration affected patients aged 18 to 65. The CDR3 has 13 residues. Looked up from germline, CDR1 is SGHTA and CDR2 is FQGTGA. The V gene end was trimmed by 5 bases and the J gene end by 5 bases; junction bases not matched to a gene: 5. This sample was taken from a study of T cells in Graves' hyperthyroidism and ophthalmopathy. Study-wide results and limits: Most thyroid-expanded clonotypes above 0.001 were also found in blood.

V is TRBV7-3 and J is TRBJ2-5; 7 bases are shared with TRBD1. This clonotype was sampled from a woman in her late teens or twenties with Graves' hyperthyroidism. Sequencing was performed on peripheral blood or thyroid tissue (not recorded which). The CDR3, as DNA: TGTGCCAGCAGCCTGACAGGGCTGGAGACCCAGTACTTC. Its translation: CASSLTGLETQYF.